A single sample gave rise to the 24 T cell receptor beta chains below, sequenced in a study of T cell repertoires in cytomegalovirus infection. TCRdb processed the reads anew with MiXCR; each CDR3 protein has one entry. The sample has 680,000 or so distinct CDR3 sequences, 30% to 35% seen once. Which antigens these TCRs recognize remains unknown. The source material was cultured PBMCs, sampled from culture after CMV antigen stimulation. The receptors derive from a human donor in good health (CMV status not recorded). Some clones in this sample may be carry-over from other donors' samples.

This clonotype has a single count. This chain uses TRBV2 with TRBJ2-5; D is perhaps TRBD2 (6 bases). The germline V gene has CDR1 SNHLY and CDR2 FYNNEI. The CDR3 length is 14 residues. The germline V and J ends were trimmed by 7 bases and 4 bases, with 16 bases remaining between them. The CDR3 coding sequence is TGTGCCAGCAAGCCCGCGGAGGGGCTAGAGACCCAGTACTTC. This gives the protein CASKPAEGLETQYF.

This clonotype came up a few times. The CDR3 DNA is TGCAGTGCCAGGGTTTATAATTCACCCCTCCACTTT. Protein: CSARVYNSPLHF. The chain links TRBV20-1 to TRBJ1-6; D might be TRBD1 (5 bases). V was cut by 6 bases and J by 4 bases, with 7 bases left in between. Germline V lookup: CDR1 DFQATT, CDR2 SNEGSKA (reference sequence). CDR3 length: 12 amino acids.

The V and J genes are TRBV12-5 and TRBJ1-1, with 9 positions matching TRBD1. The CDR3 runs to 13 residues. V was pared by 7 bases and J by 5 bases, with 5 bases of the junction left unmatched. Germline V gene lookup returns CDR1 LGHNT and CDR2 FRNRAP. The CDR3 nucleotides read TGTGCTAGTGTTCGGACAGGGGCAACTGAAGCTTTCTTT. As protein: CASVRTGATEAFF.

This clonotype came up a few times. V gene TRBV7-2 combines with J gene TRBJ2-1; D ambiguous. The length of the CDR3 is 15 residues. Germline loops: CDR1 SGHTA, CDR2 FQGNSA. Trimming took 5 bases from V and 3 from J, leaving 14 bases between them. The CDR3 bases are TGTGCCAGCAGCCCGTCATTGGCAGGCTACAATGAGCAGTTCTTC. Residues: CASSPSLAGYNEQFF.

The chain has TRBV12-3 or TRBV12-4 and TRBJ2-5; 7 bases are shared with TRBD1. The length of the CDR3 is 15 residues. The junction had 7 bases not matched to a gene; V was cut back by 4 bases and J by 2 bases. In DNA, the CDR3 is TGTGCCAGCAGTTATGGACAGGCTGGGCAAGAGACCCAGTACTTC. This gives the protein CASSYGQAGQETQYF.

This clonotype was counted only a few times. CDR3 DNA sequence: TGTGCCAGCAGTCCCCAGGACGGAGGGAAGTACTTC. Translated, it gives CASSPQDGGKYF. This sequence joins TRBV6-2 or TRBV6-3 and TRBJ2-7; maybe TRBD2 (6 bases). Germline lookup yields CDR1 MNHEY and CDR2 SVGEGT. Trimming stripped 5 bases from V and 11 bases from J, with 16 bases between. The CDR3 is made up of 12 amino acids.

This clonotype was seen more than once but under ten times. The J gene is TRBJ2-1, the V gene TRBV12-3 or TRBV12-4; D remains ambiguous. V lost 6 bases and J 9 bases, leaving 12 bases between the germline ends. This CDR3 has 12 residues. The CDR3 reads CASSNWAFEQFF. In DNA form, the CDR3 reads TGTGCCAGCAGCAATTGGGCTTTTGAGCAGTTCTTC.

The J gene is TRBJ1-6, the V gene TRBV7-2, with 9 bases aligning to TRBD1. CDR1 is SGHTA and CDR2 is FQGNSA in the germline V gene. The CDR3 is 16 amino acids. V lost 5 bases to trimming and J lost 8 bases; unmatched junction nucleotides: 10. The CDR3 DNA is TGTGCCAGCAGCCCGGATGGGACAGGGAGGGATTCACCCCTCCACTTT. Translated: CASSPDGTGRDSPLHF.

The CDR3 protein is CASTKTGIRTGQPQHF. CDR3 nucleotides: TGTGCCAGCACTAAGACAGGGATACGTACTGGTCAGCCCCAGCATTTT. The chain has TRBV12-3 or TRBV12-4 and TRBJ1-5; 7 bases agree with TRBD1. J was trimmed by 6 bases and V by 7 bases; bases with no gene match: 15. The CDR3 is 16 residues long.

There are many counts of this clonotype. The chain has TRBV25-1 and TRBJ1-2; 11 nucleotides agree with TRBD1. The CDR3 is made up of 12 amino acids. Trimming removed 10 bases from V and 8 bases from J; junction bases left unmatched: 6. From germline, CDR1 is MGHDK and CDR2 SYGVNS. The CDR3 sequence is CATRDRGIGYTF. DNA for the CDR3: TGTGCCACCCGGGACAGGGGGATCGGCTACACCTTC.

Ten or more counts support this clonotype. V gene TRBV6-2 or TRBV6-3 combines with J gene TRBJ2-5; tentatively, D is TRBD1 (6 bases). Trimming stripped 5 bases from V and 2 bases from J, with 12 bases between. CDR3 size: 14 residues. Germline V CDR1 and CDR2: MNHEY, SVGEGT. CDR3 DNA: TGTGCCAGCAGTACCGGACAGATACAAGAGACCCAGTACTTC. Its protein is CASSTGQIQETQYF.

The chain links TRBV15 to TRBJ2-5; 10 bases align to TRBD2. CDR3 length: 15 amino acids. Germline CDR1 LNHNV, CDR2 YYDKDF (reference sequence). Trimming removed 5 bases from V and 1 base from J; junction bases left unmatched: 4. For the CDR3, the DNA is TGTGCCACCAGCGGGGGACTAGCGTTCCAAGAGACCCAGTACTTC. The encoded protein is CATSGGLAFQETQYF.

This clonotype was found a few times. CDR3 bases: TGTGCCAGTAGTATAGGGCACATAGGACAGCCCCAGCATTTT. Residues: CASSIGHIGQPQHF. This rearrangement joins TRBV19 to TRBJ1-5; D unresolved. The V end lost 1 base, the J end lost 7 bases, and 11 bases lay between the germline ends. This CDR3 has 14 residues. The germline CDR1 and CDR2 sequences are LNHDA and SQIVND (reference sequence).

This clonotype was detected only a few times. The rearrangement links TRBV6-6 to TRBJ1-6, with no clear D. The CDR3 has 15 amino acids. Trimming took off 2 bases at V and 5 bases at J, with 10 bases between the two ends. Germline V gene sequence: CDR1 MNHNY, CDR2 SVGAGI (reference sequence). In nucleotides, the CDR3 is TGTGCCAGCAGTTACCGGGATTGGAATAATTCACCCCTCCACTTT. Its translation is CASSYRDWNNSPLHF.

The V gene is TRBV20-1, the J gene TRBJ2-3; D remains unclear. Germline V gene data show CDR1 as DFQATT and CDR2 as SNEGSKA (reference sequence). The germline V and J ends were trimmed by 2 bases and 4 bases, with 7 bases remaining between them. This CDR3 is built from 12 residues. The CDR3 nucleotides read TGCAGTGCTAGAAGGGTAGCAGATACGCAGTATTTT. It is translated as CSARRVADTQYF.

The rearrangement uses TRBV27 and TRBJ2-1; 7 bases map to TRBD1. The length of the CDR3 is 17 residues. CDR1 and CDR2 from the germline V gene are MNHEY and SMNVEV (reference sequence). J was trimmed by 4 bases and V by 5 bases; bases with no gene match: 14. CDR3 nucleotides: TGTGCCAGCAGTCCTGGACAGGTAACCTCACTGTACAATGAGCAGTTCTTC. It codes for CASSPGQVTSLYNEQFF.

The chain combines TRBV7-2 with TRBJ1-5; 7 positions agree with TRBD1. The junction had 1 base not matched to a gene; V was cut back by 3 bases and J by 5 bases. Germline V CDR1 and CDR2: SGHTA, FQGNSA. The CDR3 extends over 13 amino acids. CDR3 region: CASSLTGHQPQHF. CDR3 in DNA: TGTGCCAGCAGCTTGACAGGGCATCAGCCCCAGCATTTT. Full variable domain (remainder filled in from reference TRBV7-2 and TRBJ1-5): GAGVSQSPSNKVTEKGKDVELRCDPISGHTALYWYRQSLGQGLEFLIYFQGNSAPDKSGLPSDRFSAERTGGSVSTLTIQRTQQEDSAVYLCASSLTGHQPQHFGDGTRLSIL.

The gene calls are TRBV4-1 and TRBJ2-3, with TRBD2 identical over 9 bases. Trimming at V came to 3 bases and at J to 4 bases, leaving 5 bases not matched to a gene. This CDR3 has 15 residues. Germline V CDR1 and CDR2: MGHRA, YSYEKL. The CDR3 nucleotides are TGCGCCAGCAGCCAGGGCGGGGGGGCGGCAGATACGCAGTATTTT. This sequence encodes CASSQGGGAADTQYF.

The chain couples TRBV20-1 to TRBJ2-7, with a possible D match to TRBD2 (6 bases). V lost 4 bases, J lost 4 bases, and 14 bases lay in between. CDR1 and CDR2 (germline): DFQATT, SNEGSKA (reference sequence). The CDR3 covers 13 residues. The CDR3 sequence is CSATLAMKYEQYF. As DNA, the CDR3 is TGCAGTGCTACTCTAGCGATGAAGTACGAGCAGTACTTC.

In its sample, this clonotype was seen a few times. The chain is built from TRBV6-5 and TRBJ1-4; maybe TRBD1 (5 bases). Germline assignment: CDR1 MNHEY and CDR2 SVGAGI. V was trimmed by 5 bases and J by 0 bases, leaving 13 bases between them. The CDR3 length is 16 residues. The CDR3 loop reads CASSNIMTATNEKLFF. CDR3 bases: TGTGCCAGCAGTAACATCATGACAGCAACTAATGAAAAACTGTTTTTT.

This chain uses TRBV4-3 with TRBJ1-2, with 9 nucleotides matching TRBD1. Germline V lookup: CDR1 LGHNA, CDR2 YSLEER. The CDR3 consists of 15 residues. J gave up 2 bases and V 4 bases, and 5 bases lay outside the gene matches. The CDR3 DNA reads as TGCGCCAGCAGCCGGGTTGGGACAGGGAACTATGGCTACACCTTC. Protein sequence: CASSRVGTGNYGYTF.

This clonotype was recorded a few times. This chain links TRBV19 with TRBJ2-7; TRBD1 might be the D (5 bases). CDR1 and CDR2 from the germline V gene are LNHDA and SQIVND (reference sequence). This CDR3 region has 13 residues. V was clipped by 4 bases and J by 6 bases, with 13 bases between them. Here the CDR3 DNA reads TGTGCCAGTAGTAACCACGACAGAGGCGAGCAGTACTTC. It yields the protein CASSNHDRGEQYF. Looking up the rest from reference TRBV19 and TRBJ2-7 gives the full variable domain: DGGITQSPKYLFRKEGQNVTLSCEQNLNHDAMYWYRQDPGQGLRLIYYSQIVNDFQKGDIAEGYSVSREKKESFPLTVTSAQKNPTAFYLCASSNHDRGEQYFGPGTRLTVT.

The CDR3 DNA reads as TGTGCCAGCAGCCAAACGACAGGAACAGATACGCAGTATTTT. Protein: CASSQTTGTDTQYF. V and J are TRBV3-1 and TRBJ2-3; a possible D gene is TRBD1 (6 bases). Germline values: CDR1 LGHDT, CDR2 YNNKEL (reference sequence). Between the trimmed V and J ends, which lost 2 bases and 3 bases, there was a span of 9 bases. The CDR3 runs to 14 residues.

This clonotype was seen ten or more times. The V gene is TRBV7-2, the J gene TRBJ1-3; perhaps TRBD1 as D (5 bases). V was trimmed by 7 bases and J by 0 bases, leaving 10 bases between them. The CDR3 loop spans 14 amino acids. The V gene's germline CDR1 is SGHTA and CDR2 FQGNSA. CDR3 loop: CASTRDYSGNTIYF. DNA for the CDR3: TGTGCCAGCACCAGGGATTACTCTGGAAACACCATATATTTT.